These 18 T cell receptor beta chains came from one sample sequenced in a study of regulatory T cells in long-lasting Graves disease. Described time point: newly diagnosed GD, antithyroid drugs for less than 3 months. PBMCs were the source of the RNA used for TCR sequencing. Arm-PCR of CDR3 regions and iRepertoire HTBI primers were the basis on which TCR beta libraries were built. TCRdb itself ran the multiplex PCR reads through MiXCR, one entry per CDR3 protein. There are approximately 400,000 distinct CDR3 sequences in the sample; about 16% occur only once, and around 15% lies in the top ten. The data were also submitted as part of a second study, on T cells in Graves' hyperthyroidism and ophthalmopathy.

The sequences come from peripheral blood mononuclear cells (PBMCs), collected at new diagnosis, from a patient treated with antithyroid drugs. These receptors were obtained from a woman in her twenties or thirties with Graves disease.

In its sample, this clonotype was seen many times. The chain uses TRBV11-2 and TRBJ2-7; TRBD2 agrees at 7 bases. The CDR3 has 14 amino acids. Germline V lookup: CDR1 SGHAT, CDR2 FQNNGV. With 7 bases clipped from V and 3 bases from J, the junction kept 9 bases outside the gene matches. CDR3 bases: TGTGCCAGCACTCACGGGGGGTTGGTCTACGAGCAGTACTTC. This translates into CASTHGGLVYEQYF.

The rearrangement joins TRBV10-3 to TRBJ2-5, with D hard to call. The CDR3 is 15 residues long. Trimming shortened V by 4 bases and J by 1 base, and 13 bases separated the two germline ends. CDR1 and CDR2 from the germline V gene are ENHRY and SYGVKD. For the CDR3, the DNA is TGTGCCATCAGTGGGTCATATACTTCCCAAGAGACCCAGTACTTC. Protein product: CAISGSYTSQETQYF.

This clonotype was observed a handful of times. V and J are TRBV15 and TRBJ2-1; D is perhaps TRBD1 (6 bases). CDR1 LNHNV and CDR2 YYDKDF come from the germline V gene (reference sequence). Trimming took 5 bases from V and 8 from J, leaving 22 bases between them. This CDR3 contains 16 residues. The CDR3 spells CATSGFGRPSGDEQFF. Written as DNA, the CDR3 is TGTGCCACCAGCGGCTTTGGGCGACCTTCAGGGGATGAGCAGTTCTTC.

This clonotype was seen ten or more times. V gene TRBV28 combines with J gene TRBJ1-2; 9 nucleotides line up with TRBD1. V lost 3 bases to trimming and J lost 4 bases; unmatched junction nucleotides: 6. CDR1 and CDR2 (germline): MDHEN, SYDVKM. The CDR3 consists of 15 residues. The CDR3 region is CASSFRDRALYGYTF. The CDR3 DNA reads TGTGCCAGCAGTTTTCGGGACAGGGCTCTCTATGGCTACACCTTC.

This clonotype was counted a few times. The V and J genes are TRBV14 and TRBJ2-7, with D unclear. CDR3 size: 13 residues. Germline assignment: CDR1 SGHDN and CDR2 FVKESK. Trimming pared 0 bases from V and 3 bases from J, leaving 6 bases between. The CDR3 sequence: CASSQEPSYEQYF. The CDR3 region has the DNA TGTGCCAGCAGCCAAGAACCCAGCTACGAGCAGTACTTC.

The CDR3 loop is CSARGVVAGGGDEQFF. CDR3 coding DNA: TGCAGTGCTAGAGGCGTCGTGGCGGGAGGAGGGGATGAGCAGTTCTTC. The chain carries TRBV20-1 and TRBJ2-1; 8 bases fit TRBD2. V shed 1 base, J shed 8 bases, and the junction held 13 bases outside the gene matches. Germline CDR1 reads DFQATT; CDR2 reads SNEGSKA (reference sequence). The CDR3 spans 16 residues.

The rearrangement joins TRBV4-1 to TRBJ2-1, with D possibly being TRBD2 (5 bases). Germline CDR1 MGHRA, CDR2 YSYEKL. CDR3 length: 15 residues. Trimming removed 4 bases from V and 2 bases from J, with 12 bases in between. CDR3 region: CASSPSGEPYNEQFF. Here the CDR3 DNA reads TGCGCCAGCAGCCCGAGCGGCGAGCCCTACAATGAGCAGTTCTTC.

In its sample, this clonotype was seen a few times. This chain links TRBV6-5 with TRBJ2-5; D gene ambiguous. Trimming cost V 3 bases and J 4 bases, with 21 bases left between them. CDR1 and CDR2 from the germline V gene are MNHEY and SVGAGI. This CDR3 is built from 17 residues. In DNA, the CDR3 is TGTGCCAGCAGTTATCCTACTTTAGCCCCCGGTGGAGAGACCCAGTACTTC. Its translation: CASSYPTLAPGGETQYF.

V usage is TRBV12-3 or TRBV12-4 and J usage is TRBJ2-3, with D unresolved. V shed 7 bases and J shed 0 bases, with 11 bases lying between them. There are 14 residues in the CDR3. The CDR3 DNA sequence: TGTGCCAGCACCTTCGGTGCTAGCACAGATACGCAGTATTTT. It codes for CASTFGASTDTQYF.

In this sample, this clonotype turned up a few times. The CDR3 is CASSPVRVETQYF. The CDR3 coding sequence is TGCGCCAGCAGCCCCGTTCGCGTGGAGACCCAGTACTTC. This chain uses TRBV5-1 with TRBJ2-5; no definite D call. Trimming took off 4 bases at V and 5 bases at J, with 12 bases between the two ends. The CDR3 sequence is 13 residues long. CDR1 and CDR2 (germline): SGHRS, YFSETQ.

This clonotype was detected many times. The chain has TRBV28 and TRBJ2-3; D may match TRBD1 or TRBD2 (5 bases each). This CDR3 comprises 21 residues. CDR1 and CDR2 (germline): MDHEN, SYDVKM. The V and J ends lost 4 bases and 0 bases respectively, with 29 bases between them. CDR3 region: CASSSTTGTTIGPPSTDTQYF. The CDR3 DNA reads as TGTGCCAGCAGTTCGACGACCGGGACCACCATAGGGCCGCCTAGCACAGATACGCAGTATTTT.

Points on this clonotype: A clone one base away is much larger, so this may be a read error. V is TRBV5-1 and J is TRBJ2-1, with a weak D call TRBD2 (6 bases). Germline V gene sequence: CDR1 SGHRS, CDR2 YFSETQ. CDR3 length: 16 residues. The CDR3 protein is CASMRIRAGSYNGQFF. Written as DNA, the CDR3 is TGCGCCAGCATGAGGATCCGAGCGGGCTCCTACAATGGGCAGTTCTTC.

This clonotype has ten or more counts. The junction departs from the called germline gene at one end, perhaps through a read error. J is TRBJ2-7 and V is TRBV10-3, with 10 bases fitting TRBD2. The germline gives CDR1 ENHRY, CDR2 SYGVKD. The CDR3 contains 15 residues. The CDR3 here is CATSGQSGRDYEQYF. CDR3 in DNA: TGTGCCACCAGTGGGCAAAGCGGGAGGGACTACGAGCAGTACTTC.

This clonotype came up many times. V usage is TRBV12-3 or TRBV12-4 and J usage is TRBJ1-1; D gene ambiguous. The CDR3 is 13 residues long. V lost 3 bases, J lost 4 bases, and 9 bases lay in between. The CDR3 coding sequence is TGTGCCAGCAGTTTTTCCTGGATCACTGAAGCTTTCTTT. Translated: CASSFSWITEAFF.

This clonotype was recorded at least ten times. CDR3 sequence: CANRVNTEAFF. The CDR3 region has the DNA TGTGCCAACAGGGTGAACACTGAAGCTTTCTTT. The V gene is TRBV2, the J gene TRBJ1-1, with a possible D match to TRBD1 (6 bases). Germline V gene lookup returns CDR1 SNHLY and CDR2 FYNNEI. V lost 10 bases to trimming and J lost 0 bases, with 6 bases between them. The CDR3 runs 11 residues.

V and J are TRBV4-1 and TRBJ2-4; 13 positions match TRBD2. Germline loops: CDR1 MGHRA, CDR2 YSYEKL. V was pared by 2 bases and J by 6 bases, with 4 bases of the junction left unmatched. This CDR3 comprises 16 residues. The CDR3 sequence is CASSQPTSGRRNIQYF. The CDR3 region has the DNA TGCGCCAGCAGCCAACCGACTAGCGGGAGGAGAAACATTCAGTACTTC.

This clonotype was seen ten or more times. This chain's CDR3 is CASSEERGGAYNEQFF. Here the CDR3 DNA reads TGTGCCAGCAGCGAGGAGCGAGGGGGCGCCTACAATGAGCAGTTCTTC. This sequence joins TRBV2 and TRBJ2-1; TRBD1 matches 7 bases. The V segment lost 6 bases and the J segment 2 bases; nucleotides outside the gene matches: 10. The CDR3 covers 16 residues. Germline-derived CDR1 and CDR2 are SNHLY and FYNNEI.

This chain connects TRBV6-4 to TRBJ2-1; tentatively, D is TRBD2 (7 bases). Germline-derived CDR1 and CDR2 are MRHNA and SNTAGT. The CDR3 is 14 amino acids. V lost 6 bases and J lost 8, with 17 bases in between. CDR3 bases: TGTGCCAGCAGAGAAGGGGTAGGGGGGGATGAGCAGTTCTTC. This translates into CASREGVGGDEQFF.